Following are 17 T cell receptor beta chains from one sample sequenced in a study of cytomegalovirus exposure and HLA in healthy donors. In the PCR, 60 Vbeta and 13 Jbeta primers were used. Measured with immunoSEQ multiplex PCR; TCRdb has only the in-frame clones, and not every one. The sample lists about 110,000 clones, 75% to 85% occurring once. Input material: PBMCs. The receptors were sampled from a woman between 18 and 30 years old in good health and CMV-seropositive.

CDR3 nucleotide sequence: TGTGCCAGCAGCTTGCTTCCCACAGGCGGGGAGCTGTTTTTT. This sequence encodes CASSLLPTGGELFF. V is TRBV7-2 and J is TRBJ2-2, with a possible D match to TRBD1 (5 bases). This CDR3 contains 14 residues. Trimming took 3 bases from V and 7 from J, leaving 12 bases between them. CDR1 SGHTA and CDR2 FQGNSA come from the germline V gene.

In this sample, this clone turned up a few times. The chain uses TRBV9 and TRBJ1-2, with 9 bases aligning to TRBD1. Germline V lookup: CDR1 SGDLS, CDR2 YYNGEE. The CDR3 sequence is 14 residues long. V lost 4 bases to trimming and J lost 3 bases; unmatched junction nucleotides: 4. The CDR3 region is CASSPRDRDYGYTF. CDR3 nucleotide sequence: TGTGCCAGCAGCCCCCGGGACAGGGACTATGGCTACACCTTC.

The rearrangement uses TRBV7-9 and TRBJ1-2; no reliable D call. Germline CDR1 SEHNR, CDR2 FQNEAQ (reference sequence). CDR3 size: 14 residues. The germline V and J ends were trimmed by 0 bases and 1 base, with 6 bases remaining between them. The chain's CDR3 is CASSLAVSNYGYTF. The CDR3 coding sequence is TGTGCCAGCAGCTTAGCGGTCAGTAACTATGGCTACACCTTC.

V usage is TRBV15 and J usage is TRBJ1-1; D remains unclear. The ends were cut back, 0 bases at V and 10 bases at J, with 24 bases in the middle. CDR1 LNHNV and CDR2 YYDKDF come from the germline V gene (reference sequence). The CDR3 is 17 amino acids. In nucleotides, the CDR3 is TGTGCCACCAGCAGAGAGGAAATTTGGCACCGGGTGTCTGCAGCTTTCTTT. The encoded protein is CATSREEIWHRVSAAFF.

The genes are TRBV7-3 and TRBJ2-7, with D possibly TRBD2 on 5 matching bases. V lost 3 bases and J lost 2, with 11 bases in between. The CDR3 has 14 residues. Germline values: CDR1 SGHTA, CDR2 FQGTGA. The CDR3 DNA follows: TGTGCCAGCAGCTTGACCGGGAAACCCTACGAGCAGTACTTC. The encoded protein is CASSLTGKPYEQYF. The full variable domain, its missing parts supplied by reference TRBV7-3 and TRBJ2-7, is GAGVSQTPSNKVTEKGKYVELRCDPISGHTALYWYRQSLGQGPEFLIYFQGTGAADDSGLPNDRFFAVRPEGSVSTLKIQRTERGDSAVYLCASSLTGKPYEQYFGPGTRLTVT.

CDR3 protein: CASSPETGDEQFF. The CDR3 coding sequence is TGTGCCAGCAGTCCCGAGACGGGAGATGAGCAGTTCTTC. V usage is TRBV6-4 and J usage is TRBJ2-1, with a weak D call TRBD2 (6 bases). The V end lost 5 bases, the J end lost 8 bases, and 13 bases lay between the germline ends. The germline CDR1 and CDR2 sequences are MRHNA and SNTAGT. This CDR3 is built from 13 residues.

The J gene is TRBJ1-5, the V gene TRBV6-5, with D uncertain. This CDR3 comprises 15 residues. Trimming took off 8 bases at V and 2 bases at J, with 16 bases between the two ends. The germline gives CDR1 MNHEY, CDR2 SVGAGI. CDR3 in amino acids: CASSPESRGNQPQHF. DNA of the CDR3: TGTGCCAGCTCCCCTGAGAGCCGGGGCAATCAGCCCCAGCATTTT.

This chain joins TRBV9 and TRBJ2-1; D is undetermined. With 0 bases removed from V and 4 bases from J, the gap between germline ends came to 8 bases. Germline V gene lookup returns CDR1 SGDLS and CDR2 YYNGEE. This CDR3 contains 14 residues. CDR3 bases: TGTGCCAGCAGCGTAGGGATGGAGTACAATGAGCAGTTCTTC. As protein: CASSVGMEYNEQFF.

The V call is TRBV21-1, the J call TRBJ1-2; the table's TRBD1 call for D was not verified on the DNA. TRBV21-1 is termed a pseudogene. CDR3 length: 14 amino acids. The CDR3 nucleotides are TGTGCCAGCAGGGAACCAGGGGCGTTAAAGGGCTACACCTTC. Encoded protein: CASREPGALKGYTF.

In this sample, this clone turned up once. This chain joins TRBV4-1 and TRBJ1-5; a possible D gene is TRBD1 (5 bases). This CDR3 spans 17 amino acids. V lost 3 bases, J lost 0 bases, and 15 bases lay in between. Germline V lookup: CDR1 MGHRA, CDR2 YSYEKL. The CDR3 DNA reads TGCGCCAGCAGCCAGGTCGGGACTCTATTTAGCAATCAGCCCCAGCATTTT. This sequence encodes CASSQVGTLFSNQPQHF.

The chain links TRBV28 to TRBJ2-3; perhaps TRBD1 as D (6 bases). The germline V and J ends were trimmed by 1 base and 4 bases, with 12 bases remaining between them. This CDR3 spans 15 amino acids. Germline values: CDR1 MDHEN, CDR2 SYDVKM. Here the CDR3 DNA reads TGTGCCAGCAGTTTATCACAGGGTTTGTCAGATACGCAGTATTTT. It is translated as CASSLSQGLSDTQYF.

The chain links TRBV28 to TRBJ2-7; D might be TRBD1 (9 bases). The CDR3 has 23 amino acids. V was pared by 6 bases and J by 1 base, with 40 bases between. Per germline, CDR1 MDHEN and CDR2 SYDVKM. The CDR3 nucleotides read TGTGCCAGCAGACTAGGGGCGGACAGGGGCCTAGGGTATCCAACGGGAGGGTCCTACGAGCAGTACTTC. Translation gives CASRLGADRGLGYPTGGSYEQYF.

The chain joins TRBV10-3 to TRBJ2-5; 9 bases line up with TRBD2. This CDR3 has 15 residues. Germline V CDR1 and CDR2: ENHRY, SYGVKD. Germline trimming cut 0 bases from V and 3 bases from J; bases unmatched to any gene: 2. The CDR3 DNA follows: TGTGCCATCAGTGAGTCAGTAGCGGGGGAAGAGACCCAGTACTTC. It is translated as CAISESVAGEETQYF.

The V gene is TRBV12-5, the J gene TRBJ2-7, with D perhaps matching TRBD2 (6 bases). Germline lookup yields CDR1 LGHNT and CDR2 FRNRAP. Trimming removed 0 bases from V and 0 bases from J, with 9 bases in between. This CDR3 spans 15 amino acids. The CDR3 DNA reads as TGTGCTAGTGGTTTGGTAAACGGGAGCTCCTACGAGCAGTACTTC. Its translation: CASGLVNGSSYEQYF.

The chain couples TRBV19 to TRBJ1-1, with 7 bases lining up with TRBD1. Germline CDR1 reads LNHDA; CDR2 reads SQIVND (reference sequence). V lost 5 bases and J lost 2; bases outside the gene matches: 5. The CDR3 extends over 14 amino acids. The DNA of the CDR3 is TGTGCCAGTAGTGTGGCAGGGGGAAACACTGAAGCTTTCTTT. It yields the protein CASSVAGGNTEAFF.

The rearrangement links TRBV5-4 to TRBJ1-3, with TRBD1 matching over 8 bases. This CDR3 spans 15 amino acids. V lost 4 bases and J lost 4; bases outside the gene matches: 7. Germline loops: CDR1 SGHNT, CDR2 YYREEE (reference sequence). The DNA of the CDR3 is TGTGCCAGCAGCCCATCGACAGGGGCCGGAAACACCATATATTTT. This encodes CASSPSTGAGNTIYF.

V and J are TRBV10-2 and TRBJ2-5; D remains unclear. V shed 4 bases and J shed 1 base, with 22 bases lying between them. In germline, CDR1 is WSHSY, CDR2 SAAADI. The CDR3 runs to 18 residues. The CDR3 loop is CASSVWVGRRGCQETQYF. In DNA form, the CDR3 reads TGCGCCAGCAGTGTATGGGTAGGTCGCCGAGGTTGCCAAGAGACCCAGTACTTC.